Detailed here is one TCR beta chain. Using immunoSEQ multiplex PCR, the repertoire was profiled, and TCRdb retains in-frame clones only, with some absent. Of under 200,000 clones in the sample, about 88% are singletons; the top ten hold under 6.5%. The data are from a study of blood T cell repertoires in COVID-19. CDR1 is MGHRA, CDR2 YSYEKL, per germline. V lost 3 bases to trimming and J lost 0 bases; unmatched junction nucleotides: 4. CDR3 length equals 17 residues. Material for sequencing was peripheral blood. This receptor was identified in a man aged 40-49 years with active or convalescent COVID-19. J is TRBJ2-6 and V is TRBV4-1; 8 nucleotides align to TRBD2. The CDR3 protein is CASSHGGGNSGANVLTF. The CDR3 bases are TGCGCCAGCAGCCACGGGGGGGGCAACTCTGGGGCCAACGTCCTGACTTTC.